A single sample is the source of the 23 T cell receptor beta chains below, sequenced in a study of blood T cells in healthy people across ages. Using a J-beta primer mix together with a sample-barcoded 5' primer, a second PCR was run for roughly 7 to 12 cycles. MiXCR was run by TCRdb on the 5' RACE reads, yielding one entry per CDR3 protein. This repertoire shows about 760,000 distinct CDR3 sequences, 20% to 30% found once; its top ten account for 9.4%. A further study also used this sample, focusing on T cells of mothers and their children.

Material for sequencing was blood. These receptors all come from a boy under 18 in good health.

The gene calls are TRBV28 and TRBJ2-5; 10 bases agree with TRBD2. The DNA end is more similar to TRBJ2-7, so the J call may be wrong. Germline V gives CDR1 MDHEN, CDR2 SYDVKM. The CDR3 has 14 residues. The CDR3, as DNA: TGTGCCAGCAGTTCCACTAGCGGGACCGCCGAGCAGTACTTC. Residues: CASSSTSGTAEQYF.

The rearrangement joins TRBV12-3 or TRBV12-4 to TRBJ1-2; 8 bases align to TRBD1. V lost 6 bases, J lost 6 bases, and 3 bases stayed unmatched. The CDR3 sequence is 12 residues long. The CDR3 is CASRQGGDGYTF. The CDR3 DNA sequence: TGTGCCAGCAGACAGGGGGGGGATGGCTACACCTTC.

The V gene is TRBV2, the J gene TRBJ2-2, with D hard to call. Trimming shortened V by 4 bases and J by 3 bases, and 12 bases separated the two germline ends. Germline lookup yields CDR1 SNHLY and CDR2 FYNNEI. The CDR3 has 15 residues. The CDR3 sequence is CASSVGHPHTGELFF. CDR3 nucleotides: TGTGCCAGCAGTGTCGGGCACCCGCACACCGGGGAGCTGTTTTTT.

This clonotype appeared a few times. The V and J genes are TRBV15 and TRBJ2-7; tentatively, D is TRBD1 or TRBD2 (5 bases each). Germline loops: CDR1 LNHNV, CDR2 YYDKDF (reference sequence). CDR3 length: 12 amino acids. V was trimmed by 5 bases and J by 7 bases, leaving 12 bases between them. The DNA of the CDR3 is TGTGCCACCAGCTGGGGACGGCGGGAGCAGTACTTC. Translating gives CATSWGRREQYF.

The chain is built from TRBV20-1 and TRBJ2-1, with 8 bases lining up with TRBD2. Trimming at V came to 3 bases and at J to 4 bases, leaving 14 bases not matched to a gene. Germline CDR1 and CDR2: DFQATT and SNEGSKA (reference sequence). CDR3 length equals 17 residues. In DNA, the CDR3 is TGCAGTGCTAGCGGGGGGGCACCTCCGACTCGGTACAATGAGCAGTTCTTC. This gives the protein CSASGGAPPTRYNEQFF.

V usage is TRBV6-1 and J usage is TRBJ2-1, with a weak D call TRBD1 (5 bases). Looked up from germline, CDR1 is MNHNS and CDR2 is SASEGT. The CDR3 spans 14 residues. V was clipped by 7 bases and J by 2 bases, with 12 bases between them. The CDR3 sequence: CASNPQGPYNEQFF. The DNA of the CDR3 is TGTGCCAGCAACCCGCAGGGTCCCTACAATGAGCAGTTCTTC.

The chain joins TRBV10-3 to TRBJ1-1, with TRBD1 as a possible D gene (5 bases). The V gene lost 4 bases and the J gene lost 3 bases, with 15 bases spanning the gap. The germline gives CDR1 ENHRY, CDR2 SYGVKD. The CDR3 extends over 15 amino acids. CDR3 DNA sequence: TGTGCCATCAGTGCGTTGCCCGCGGGGGACACTGAAGCTTTCTTT. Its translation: CAISALPAGDTEAFF.

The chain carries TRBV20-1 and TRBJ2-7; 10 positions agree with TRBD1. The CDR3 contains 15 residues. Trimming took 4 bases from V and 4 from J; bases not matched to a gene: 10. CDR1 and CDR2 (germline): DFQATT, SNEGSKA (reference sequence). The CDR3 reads CSATQWGQGSYEQYF. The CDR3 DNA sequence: TGCAGTGCTACCCAGTGGGGACAGGGGAGTTACGAGCAGTACTTC.

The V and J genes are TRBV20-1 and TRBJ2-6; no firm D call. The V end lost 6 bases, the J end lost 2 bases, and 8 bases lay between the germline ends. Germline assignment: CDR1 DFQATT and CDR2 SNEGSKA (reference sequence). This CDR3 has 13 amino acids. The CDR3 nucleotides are TGCAGTGCCGTCAGTGCTGGGGCCAACGTCCTGACTTTC. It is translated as CSAVSAGANVLTF.

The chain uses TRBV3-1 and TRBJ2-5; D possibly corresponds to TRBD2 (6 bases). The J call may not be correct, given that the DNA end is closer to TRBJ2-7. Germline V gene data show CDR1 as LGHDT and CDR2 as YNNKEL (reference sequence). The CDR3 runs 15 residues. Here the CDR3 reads CASSRTVGGGYEQYF. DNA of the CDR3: TGTGCCAGCAGCCGAACGGTGGGAGGAGGATACGAGCAGTACTTC.

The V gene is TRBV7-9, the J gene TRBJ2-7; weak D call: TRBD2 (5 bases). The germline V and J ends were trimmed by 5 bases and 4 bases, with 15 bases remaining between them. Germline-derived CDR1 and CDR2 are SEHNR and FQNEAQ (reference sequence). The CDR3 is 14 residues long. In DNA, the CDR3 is TGTGCCAGCAGCGGCCACGGACGGGAATACGAGCAGTACTTC. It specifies CASSGHGREYEQYF.

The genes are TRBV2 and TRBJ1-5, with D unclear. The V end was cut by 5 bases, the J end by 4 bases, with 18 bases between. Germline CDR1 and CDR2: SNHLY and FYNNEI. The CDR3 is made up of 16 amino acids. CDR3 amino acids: CASSIGSPTLNQPQHF. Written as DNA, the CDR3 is TGTGCCAGCAGTATTGGCAGCCCTACCCTAAATCAGCCCCAGCATTTT.

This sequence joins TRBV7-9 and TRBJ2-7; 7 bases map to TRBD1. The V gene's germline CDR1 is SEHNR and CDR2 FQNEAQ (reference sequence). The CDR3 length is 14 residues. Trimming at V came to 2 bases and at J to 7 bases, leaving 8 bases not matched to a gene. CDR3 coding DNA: TGTGCCAGCAGCTTAAACAGGGGATTCGAGGAGCAGTACTTC. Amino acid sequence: CASSLNRGFEEQYF.

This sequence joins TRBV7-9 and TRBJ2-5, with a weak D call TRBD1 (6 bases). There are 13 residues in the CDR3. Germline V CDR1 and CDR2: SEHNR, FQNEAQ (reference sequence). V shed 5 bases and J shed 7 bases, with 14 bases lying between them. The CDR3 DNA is TGTGCCAGCAGCCCTCCAGGGGTGGGGACCCAGTACTTC. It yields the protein CASSPPGVGTQYF. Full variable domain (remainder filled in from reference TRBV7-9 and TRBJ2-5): DTGVSQNPRHKITKRGQNVTFRCDPISEHNRLYWYRQTLGQGPEFLTYFQNEAQLEKSRLLSDRFSAERPKGSFSTLEIQRTEQGDSAMYLCASSPPGVGTQYFGPGTRLLVL.

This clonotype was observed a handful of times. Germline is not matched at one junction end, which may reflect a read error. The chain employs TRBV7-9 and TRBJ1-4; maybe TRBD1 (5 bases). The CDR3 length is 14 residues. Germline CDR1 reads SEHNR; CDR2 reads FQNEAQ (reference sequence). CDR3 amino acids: CASSPGLPGEKLLF. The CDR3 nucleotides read TGTGCCAGCAGCCCAGGGTTGCCTGGCGAAAAACTGCTTTTT.

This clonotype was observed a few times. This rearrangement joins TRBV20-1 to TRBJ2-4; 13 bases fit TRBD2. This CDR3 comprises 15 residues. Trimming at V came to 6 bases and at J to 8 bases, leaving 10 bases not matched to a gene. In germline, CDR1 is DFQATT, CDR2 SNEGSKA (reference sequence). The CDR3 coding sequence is TGCAGTGCCCCCGGACTAGCGGGAGAGAGGTACATTCAGTACTTC. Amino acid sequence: CSAPGLAGERYIQYF.

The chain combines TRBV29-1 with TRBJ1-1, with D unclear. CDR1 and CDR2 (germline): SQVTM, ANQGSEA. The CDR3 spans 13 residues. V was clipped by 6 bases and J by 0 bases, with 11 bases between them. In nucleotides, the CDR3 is TGCAGCGTGACTCGGATATTGAACACTGAAGCTTTCTTT. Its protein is CSVTRILNTEAFF.

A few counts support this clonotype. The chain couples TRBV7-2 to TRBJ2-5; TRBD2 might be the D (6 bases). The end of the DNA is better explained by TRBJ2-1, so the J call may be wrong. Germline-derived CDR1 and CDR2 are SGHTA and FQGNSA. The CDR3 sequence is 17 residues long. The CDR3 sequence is CASSLVGGAVIYNEQFF. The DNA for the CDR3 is TGTGCCAGCAGCTTAGTGGGAGGCGCTGTGATATACAATGAGCAGTTCTTC.

In nucleotides, the CDR3 is TGCAGTGCTAGCCCCGACAGCGTCCGGGCCTCGTACAATGAGCAGTTCTTC. Residues: CSASPDSVRASYNEQFF. The chain employs TRBV20-1 and TRBJ2-1, with D perhaps TRBD1 (5 bases). Germline CDR1 reads DFQATT; CDR2 reads SNEGSKA (reference sequence). V was trimmed by 3 bases and J by 4 bases, leaving 22 bases between them. The CDR3 is 17 residues long.

CDR3: CASSLQDGTQFRDTQYF. CDR3 DNA: TGTGCCAGCAGCCTCCAGGACGGTACACAGTTTCGGGATACGCAGTATTTT. The rearrangement joins TRBV11-2 to TRBJ2-3, with no clear D. The germline V and J ends were trimmed by 5 bases and 6 bases, with 24 bases remaining between them. CDR1 SGHAT and CDR2 FQNNGV come from the germline V gene. The CDR3 loop spans 17 amino acids.

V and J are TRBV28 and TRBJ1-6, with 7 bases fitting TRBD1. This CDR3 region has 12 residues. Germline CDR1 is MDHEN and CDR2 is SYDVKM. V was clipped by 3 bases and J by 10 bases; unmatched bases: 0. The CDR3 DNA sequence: TGTGCCAGCAGTTTCAGGGGGTCACCCCTCCACTTT. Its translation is CASSFRGSPLHF.

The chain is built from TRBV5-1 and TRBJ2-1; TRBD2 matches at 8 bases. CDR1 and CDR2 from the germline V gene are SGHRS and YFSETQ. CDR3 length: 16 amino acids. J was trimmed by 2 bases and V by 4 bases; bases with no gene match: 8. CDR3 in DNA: TGCGCCAGCAGCCCCGTAGGCGGGGGGCCCTACAATGAGCAGTTCTTC. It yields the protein CASSPVGGGPYNEQFF.

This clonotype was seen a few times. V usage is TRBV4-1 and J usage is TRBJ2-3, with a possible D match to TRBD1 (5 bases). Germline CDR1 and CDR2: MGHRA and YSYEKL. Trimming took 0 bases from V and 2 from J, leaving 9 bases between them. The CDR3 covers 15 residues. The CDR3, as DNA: TGCGCCAGCAGCCAAGAACAGGCGATCACAGATACGCAGTATTTT. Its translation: CASSQEQAITDTQYF.